This TCR beta chain was captured in a study of T cells in localized non-small cell lung cancer. With regard to this clone: No antigen is known for it.

V dropped 8 bases and J dropped 0 bases, with 16 bases sitting between them. This CDR3 is built from 15 residues. Germline V gene sequence: CDR1 MDHEN, CDR2 SYDVKM. Generated by immunoSEQ multiplex PCR, the TCRdb table keeps only in-frame clones and is missing some. The sample gives over 15,000 clones, about 80% of which show up once; about 25% is in the top ten. Study-level findings and limits: Researchers found a median about 53 of the top 100 tumor clones in adjacent lung. One tumor region alone was sequenced, and heterogeneity therefore remains possible. Uninvolved adjacent lung had higher T cell clonality than tumor and all other tissues. Among blood samples, higher T cell density accompanied longer overall survival.

Here the sequenced sample was peripheral blood, taken before any cancer treatment. The chain joins TRBV28 to TRBJ1-2; possible D gene TRBD1, 5 bases. This TCR came from a female donor aged 60 or older with stage I lung adenocarcinoma. This CDR3 reads CASGTALSPNYGYTF. The CDR3 bases are TGTGCCAGCGGGACGGCTCTTTCTCCTAACTATGGCTACACCTTC.